This record covers a single T cell receptor (beta chain). The V gene's germline CDR1 is SGHRS and CDR2 YFSETQ. This CDR3 is 14 amino acids long. Trimming cost V 0 bases and J 1 base, with 8 bases left between them. The sample originates from a study of control samples from healthy donors and cancer patients. Libraries were prepared by immunoSEQ multiplex PCR; TCRdb keeps only in-frame clonotypes and omits some of them. The sample has 170,000 or so clones; around 93% are singletons. Sequencing was carried out using blood. V gene TRBV5-1 combines with J gene TRBJ2-7; D is undetermined. The source is a man aged 18 to 29 in good health. The CDR3 DNA sequence: TGCGCCAGCAGCTTGGGTGGCCTTTCCTACGAGCAGTACTTC. Translation: CASSLGGLSYEQYF.